A single sample is the source of the 9 T cell receptor beta chains below, sequenced in a study of T-cell memory formation after mild COVID-19 (dated by TCRdb to the early 2020s). Library creation used 5' RACE. The reads were generated on an Illumina NovaSeq 6000. Starting from the raw public reads, TCRdb applied fastp trimming at Q25, assembled clones with MiXCR and retained in-frame beta chains. Here each entry gathers all rows of one CDR3 protein and keeps the most common genes and DNA. The sample table lists some 110,000 distinct CDR3 sequences, roughly 12% of them with a count of one. Approximately 30% of the sample is held by the ten biggest clonotypes. Sequencing was carried out using PBMCs or a T cell subset sorted from them (not recorded which). The receptors derive from an adult woman who had mild COVID-19 (a few samples of this study predate the infection). The sample titles of this study are shuffled in the database, so cell type and time point are left out; the donor was told from shared clones.

This chain uses TRBV4-1 with TRBJ2-3; D is perhaps TRBD2 (5 bases). This CDR3 is 15 amino acids long. Germline V CDR1 and CDR2: MGHRA, YSYEKL. V lost 4 bases and J lost 1, with 12 bases in between. CDR3 DNA sequence: TGCGCCAGCAGCCTTAGCGTGGGCCGCACAGATACGCAGTATTTT. Its protein product is CASSLSVGRTDTQYF.

The chain uses TRBV19 and TRBJ2-7; TRBD1 might be the D (5 bases). V was pared by 5 bases and J by 3 bases, with 11 bases between. Germline loops: CDR1 LNHDA, CDR2 SQIVND (reference sequence). The CDR3 consists of 13 residues. The CDR3 loop is CASSHGHIYEQYF. In DNA, the CDR3 is TGTGCCAGTAGTCACGGACATATCTACGAGCAGTACTTC.

The V and J genes are TRBV19 and TRBJ1-1, with D uncertain. CDR1 is LNHDA and CDR2 is SQIVND in the germline V gene (reference sequence). The V end was cut by 1 base, the J end by 7 bases, with 10 bases between. CDR3 length: 13 residues. This chain's CDR3 is CASSIVAGGEAFF. Here the CDR3 DNA reads TGTGCCAGTAGTATAGTCGCGGGTGGTGAAGCTTTCTTT.

This clonotype was counted at least ten times. The chain has TRBV5-6 and TRBJ2-2; D perhaps matches TRBD2 (6 bases). The CDR3 runs 16 residues. V was trimmed by 2 bases and J by 3 bases, leaving 14 bases between them. Germline loops: CDR1 SGHDT, CDR2 YYEEEE. The CDR3 protein is CASSFGRRAYTGELFF. DNA of the CDR3: TGTGCCAGCAGCTTTGGGAGGAGGGCGTACACCGGGGAGCTGTTTTTT.

The chain is built from TRBV11-1 and TRBJ2-1; 10 positions agree with TRBD2. Trimming cost V 3 bases and J 3 bases; bases outside gene matches: 5. The CDR3 loop spans 16 amino acids. In germline, CDR1 is SGHAT, CDR2 FQDESV (reference sequence). The CDR3 sequence is CASSFLAGGYYNEQFF. CDR3 DNA sequence: TGTGCCAGCAGCTTTTTAGCGGGAGGCTACTACAATGAGCAGTTCTTC.

The chain uses TRBV5-5 and TRBJ1-1; no definite D call. Germline CDR1 reads SGHKS; CDR2 reads YYEKEE (reference sequence). This CDR3 has 14 amino acids. With 0 bases removed from V and 1 base from J, the gap between germline ends came to 7 bases. For the CDR3, the DNA is TGTGCCAGCAGCTTGGCACCAGAGAACACTGAAGCTTTCTTT. Protein: CASSLAPENTEAFF.

The chain is built from TRBV5-1 and TRBJ2-7, with 7 positions matching TRBD1. The CDR3 has 15 residues. The junction had 5 bases not matched to a gene; V was cut back by 0 bases and J by 2 bases. Per the germline V gene, CDR1 is SGHRS and CDR2 is YFSETQ. Here the CDR3 DNA reads TGCGCCAGCAGCTTGGACAGGGGAGTCACCTACGAGCAGTACTTC. The encoded protein is CASSLDRGVTYEQYF.

This clonotype was counted between two and nine times. The chain is built from TRBV3-1 and TRBJ2-5; no clear D gene. V was cut by 1 base and J by 2 bases, with 11 bases left in between. The CDR3 has 15 residues. Germline CDR1 and CDR2: LGHDT and YNNKEL (reference sequence). CDR3 loop: CASSQVLGKQETQYF. CDR3 in DNA: TGTGCCAGCAGCCAAGTCTTAGGAAAGCAAGAGACCCAGTACTTC.

This clonotype appeared a few times. The chain carries TRBV9 and TRBJ2-1, with D tentatively TRBD1 (5 bases). The V gene's germline CDR1 is SGDLS and CDR2 YYNGEE. Between the trimmed V and J ends, which lost 0 bases and 1 base, there was a span of 11 bases. The CDR3 totals 16 residues. The CDR3 here is CASSVVQGGSYNEQFF. CDR3 sequence (DNA): TGTGCCAGCAGCGTAGTGCAGGGTGGATCCTACAATGAGCAGTTCTTC.